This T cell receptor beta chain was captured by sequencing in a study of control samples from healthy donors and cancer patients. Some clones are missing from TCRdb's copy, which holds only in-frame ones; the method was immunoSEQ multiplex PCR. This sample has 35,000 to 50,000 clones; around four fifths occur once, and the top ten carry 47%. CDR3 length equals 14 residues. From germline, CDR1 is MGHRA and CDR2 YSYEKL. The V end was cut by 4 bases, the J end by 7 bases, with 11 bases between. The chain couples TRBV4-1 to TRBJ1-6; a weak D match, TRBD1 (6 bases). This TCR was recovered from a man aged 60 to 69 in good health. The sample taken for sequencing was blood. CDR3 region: CASSLSGTNSPLHF. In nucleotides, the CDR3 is TGCGCCAGCAGCCTATCAGGGACAAATTCACCCCTCCACTTT.